The rows below give T cell receptor beta chains drawn from one sample of a study of blood T cell repertoires in COVID-19. Sequencing used immunoSEQ multiplex PCR; TCRdb keeps in-frame clones, though not all of them. The data contain 250,000 to 300,000 clones, 88% of them singletons. The sequencing input was peripheral blood. Receptor source: a woman aged 25 to 45 who had recovered from COVID-19. Each CDR3 is given with its conserved first and last residue.

length: 13; V: TRBV28; CDR3: CASSPSVGNTIYF
length: 14; V: TRBV7-3; CDR3: CASSAGAYFTEAFF
length: 19; V: TRBV21-1; CDR3: CASSKEGIKGTRGTYEQYF
length: 17; V: TRBV6-2/TRBV6-3; CDR3: CASSYGLARVGTDTQYF
length: 13; V: TRBV10-3; CDR3: CAIRGTGDSPLHF
length: 13; V: TRBV7-9; CDR3: CASSLGLAKTQYF
length: 15; V: TRBV19; CDR3: CASSETGGLNTEAFF
length: 16; V: TRBV29-1; CDR3: CSVLGRGGRPQETQYF
length: 14; V: TRBV6-2/TRBV6-3; CDR3: CASSQTGARPEQYF
length: 14; V: TRBV2; CDR3: CAGGPGTGYSPLHF
length: 13; V: TRBV18; CDR3: CASSPDSWNEQFF
length: 14; V: TRBV6-5; CDR3: CASSKTDFNQPQHF
length: 15; V: TRBV19; CDR3: CASSIWGRANTEAFF
length: 15; V: TRBV7-6; CDR3: CASSLVAGGRETQYF
length: 15; V: TRBV11-2; CDR3: CASSLGGPISDEQFF
length: 15; V: TRBV19; CDR3: CASSTLRDRDSPLHF
length: 14; V: TRBV6-5; CDR3: CASSYGRDGYGYTF
length: 14; V: TRBV18; CDR3: CASSPPGAAGGYTF
length: 14; V: TRBV7-8; CDR3: CASSFSQGGEKLFF
length: 15; V: TRBV28; CDR3: CASSSLGQGTQPQHF
length: 15; V: TRBV5-5; CDR3: CASSLAGDISSEAFF
length: 19; V: TRBV5-6; CDR3: CASSSVPGLLPSGANVLTF
length: 14; V: TRBV7-9; CDR3: CASSQGAGWETQYF
length: 16; V: TRBV7-2; CDR3: CASSLGSTGGSYEQYF
length: 14; V: TRBV28; CDR3: CASSLDRGNEKLFF
length: 16; V: TRBV23-1; CDR3: CASSLRPGPRTDTQYF
length: 14; V: TRBV28; CDR3: CASSSPAGSNIQYF
length: 14; V: TRBV20-1; CDR3: CSASPDGMNTEAFF
length: 17; V: TRBV5-4; CDR3: CASMWGQGAHGANVLTF
length: 12; V: TRBV2; CDR3: CASSAQNVEAFF
length: 16; V: TRBV5-4; CDR3: CASSPYLSGSPYEQYF
length: 13; V: TRBV27; CDR3: CASGTGREKSYTF
length: 13; V: TRBV30; CDR3: CAWRTVYNSPLHF
length: 16; V: TRBV4-3; CDR3: CASSHSGTGGYGTQYF
length: 15; V: TRBV28; CDR3: CASTKSGGTSYEQYF
length: 14; V: TRBV20-1; CDR3: CSASSGGARDTQYF
length: 15; V: TRBV28; CDR3: CASSPTEPNTDTQYF
length: 13; V: TRBV2; CDR3: CASRGQGASLAFF
length: 14; V: TRBV5-6; CDR3: CASTTGQVGYGYTF
length: 15; V: TRBV5-1; CDR3: CASSRSGILTDTQYF
length: 16; V: TRBV7-2; CDR3: CASSLIPVTYTGELFF
length: 18; V: TRBV6-1; CDR3: CASSEDPLVGKFTGELFF
length: 15; V: TRBV3-1/TRBV3-2; CDR3: CASSQGGRDKNIQYF
length: 15; V: TRBV28; CDR3: CASTTKGVSYYEQYF
length: 11; V: TRBV6-5; CDR3: CATEADNEQFF
length: 13; V: TRBV29-1; CDR3: CSVILAGGPFQYF
length: 13; V: TRBV3-1/TRBV3-2; CDR3: CAGGTGNTGELFF
length: 15; V: TRBV11-3; CDR3: CASSLGASPQETQYF
length: 14; V: TRBV9; CDR3: CASSPQGADNEQFF
length: 15; V: TRBV24-1; CDR3: CATSDPRDRGETQYF
length: 15; V: TRBV6-1; CDR3: CASSESTFGDYGYTF
length: 17; V: TRBV6-2/TRBV6-3; CDR3: CASSSWTGLPGANVLTF
length: 17; V: TRBV19; CDR3: CASSTRLAGATYNEQFF
length: 15; V: TRBV20-1; CDR3: CSASPRTGGSEKLFF
length: 16; V: TRBV14; CDR3: CASSQEPGGHRYGYTF